Following are 7 T cell receptor beta chains from one sample sequenced in a study of human T cells and chemical hapten exposure. As to time point: pre-sensitization, week 0. Treatment defined: therapeutic diphenylcyclopropenone sensitization with weekly scalp DPC. TCRdb processed the RACE reads anew with MiXCR; each CDR3 protein has one entry. The table records under 300,000 distinct CDR3 sequences, over 7.5% of them present only once. Sequencing was performed on whole blood, taken in connection with sensitization to the hapten diphenylcyclopropenone (DPC). Every receptor here comes from a man aged 18 to 30 with alopecia areata. Some clones in this sample may be carry-over from other donors' samples.

This clonotype was recorded a few times. The chain combines TRBV12-5 with TRBJ2-3; tentative D call: TRBD1 (6 bases). Germline-derived CDR1 and CDR2 are LGHNT and FRNRAP. The germline V and J ends were trimmed by 2 bases and 2 bases, with 8 bases remaining between them. The CDR3 is 14 amino acids. CDR3 sequence (DNA): TGTGCTAGTGGTTTGCGGACAGTCACAGATACGCAGTATTTT. Translated, it gives CASGLRTVTDTQYF.

In this sample, this clonotype turned up a few times. CDR3 DNA sequence: TGTGCCAGCAGTTTTTCCTCTTACGGGGGCAATCAGCCCCAGCATTTT. It encodes CASSFSSYGGNQPQHF. V is TRBV27 and J is TRBJ1-5; D uncertain. This CDR3 has 16 residues. In germline, CDR1 is MNHEY, CDR2 SMNVEV (reference sequence). V gave up 3 bases and J gave up 2 bases, with 14 bases separating them.

The table lists this clonotype with a few counts. V usage is TRBV5-1 and J usage is TRBJ2-6, with D possibly TRBD2 on 5 matching bases. V lost 4 bases, J lost 13 bases, and 12 bases lay in between. Germline CDR1 is SGHRS and CDR2 is YFSETQ. There are 12 residues in the CDR3. The CDR3 here is CASSPPRGVLTF. In DNA, the CDR3 is TGCGCCAGCAGCCCCCCCCGGGGTGTCCTGACTTTC.

This clonotype came up many times. This sequence joins TRBV5-1 and TRBJ2-3, with no clear D. Germline CDR1 reads SGHRS; CDR2 reads YFSETQ. Trimming cost V 0 bases and J 6 bases, with 8 bases left between them. This CDR3 contains 13 residues. The CDR3 sequence: CASSLVISDTQYF. Written as DNA, the CDR3 is TGCGCCAGCAGCTTGGTAATATCGGATACGCAGTATTTT.

The chain employs TRBV4-3 and TRBJ2-1; D might be TRBD2 (7 bases). The CDR3 runs to 17 residues. Germline V gene lookup returns CDR1 LGHNA and CDR2 YSLEER. Trimming took 0 bases from V and 3 from J, leaving 15 bases between them. The chain's CDR3 is CASSQERGGAGYNEQFF. The CDR3, as DNA: TGCGCCAGCAGCCAAGAAAGAGGGGGGGCGGGCTACAATGAGCAGTTCTTC.

The rearrangement uses TRBV7-9 and TRBJ1-4, with D unclear. Trimming left V 4 bases short and J 11 bases short, with 17 bases between. This CDR3 is built from 14 residues. Germline CDR1 reads SEHNR; CDR2 reads FQNEAQ (reference sequence). The CDR3: CASSSLTDLAKLFF. The CDR3 bases are TGTGCCAGCAGCTCCTTGACGGATTTAGCGAAACTGTTTTTT.

The chain couples TRBV12-3 or TRBV12-4 to TRBJ1-2; unclear D gene. Trimming pared 3 bases from V and 4 bases from J, leaving 12 bases between. The CDR3 sequence is 14 residues long. The CDR3 is CASSFYGNSYGYTF. The CDR3 DNA sequence: TGTGCCAGCAGTTTTTATGGGAACTCCTATGGCTACACCTTC.